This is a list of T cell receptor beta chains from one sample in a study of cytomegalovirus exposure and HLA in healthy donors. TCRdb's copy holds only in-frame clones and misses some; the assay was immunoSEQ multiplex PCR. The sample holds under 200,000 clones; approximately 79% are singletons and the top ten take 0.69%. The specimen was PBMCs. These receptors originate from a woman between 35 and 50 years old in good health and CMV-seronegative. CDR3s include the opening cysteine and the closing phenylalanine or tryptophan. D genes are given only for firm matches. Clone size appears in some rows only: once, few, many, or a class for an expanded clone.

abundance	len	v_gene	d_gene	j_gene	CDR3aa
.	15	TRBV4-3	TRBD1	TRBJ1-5	CASSQELQGFEPQHF
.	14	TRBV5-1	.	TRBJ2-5	CASSLAGNQETQYF
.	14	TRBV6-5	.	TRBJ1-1	CASRSTGPNTEAFF
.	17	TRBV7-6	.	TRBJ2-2	CASSLDRRTTNTGELFF
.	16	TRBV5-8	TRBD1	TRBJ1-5	CASSSLKQGKRQPQHF
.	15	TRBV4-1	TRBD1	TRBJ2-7	CASSLSRTGRYEQYF
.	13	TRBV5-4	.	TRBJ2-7	CASSLHRLDEQYF
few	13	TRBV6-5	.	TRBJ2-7	CASSQEHSYEQYF
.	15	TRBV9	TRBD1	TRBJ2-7	CASSGGTGINYEQYF
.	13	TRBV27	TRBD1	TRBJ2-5	CASSFDRGETQYF
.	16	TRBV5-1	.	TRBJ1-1	CASSLRTVRLNTEAFF
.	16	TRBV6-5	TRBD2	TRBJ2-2	CASSYLTRGVAGELFF
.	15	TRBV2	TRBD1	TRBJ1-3	CASNLLRTGGNTIYF
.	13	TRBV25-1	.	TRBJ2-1	CASSEYSRDEQFF
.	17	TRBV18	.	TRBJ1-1	CASSPLAPDIPNTEAFF
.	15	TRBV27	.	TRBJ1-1	CASSFSDPGDTEAFF
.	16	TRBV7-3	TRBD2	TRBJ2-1	CASSQGSGGAGNEQFF
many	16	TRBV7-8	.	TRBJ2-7	CASSLAEGAPNYEQYF
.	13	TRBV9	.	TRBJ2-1	CASSVSTGAEQFF